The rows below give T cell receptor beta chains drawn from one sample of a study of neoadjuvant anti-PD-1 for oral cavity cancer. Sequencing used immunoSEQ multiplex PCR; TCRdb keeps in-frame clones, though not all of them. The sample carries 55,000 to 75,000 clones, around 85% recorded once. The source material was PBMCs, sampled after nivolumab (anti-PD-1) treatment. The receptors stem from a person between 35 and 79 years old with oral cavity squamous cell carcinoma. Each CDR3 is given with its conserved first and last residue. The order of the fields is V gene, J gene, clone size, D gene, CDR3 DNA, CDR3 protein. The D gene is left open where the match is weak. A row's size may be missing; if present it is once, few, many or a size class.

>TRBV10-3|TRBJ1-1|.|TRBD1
TGTGCCATCAGTGAGTGGGGCACAGGGGGGTCCACTGAAGCTTTCTTT
CAISEWGTGGSTEAFF
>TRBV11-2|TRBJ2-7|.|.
TGTGCCAGCAGCTTAATCATGAATAGGGGACTCGAGCAGTACTTC
CASSLIMNRGLEQYF
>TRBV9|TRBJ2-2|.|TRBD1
TGTGCCAGCAGACCGGGACAGGGGACCGGGGAGCTGTTTTTT
CASRPGQGTGELFF
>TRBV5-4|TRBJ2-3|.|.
TGTGCCAGCAGCTTGGCCGGCGGGGATACGCAGTATTTT
CASSLAGGDTQYF
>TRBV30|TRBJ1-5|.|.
TGTGCCTGGAGTGTAGGAACCACCGATCAGCCCCAGCATTTT
CAWSVGTTDQPQHF
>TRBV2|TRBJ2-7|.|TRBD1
TGTGCCAGGGCGAAGACAGGGAGCTCCTACGAGCAGTACTTC
CARAKTGSSYEQYF
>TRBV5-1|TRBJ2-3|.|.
TGCGCCAGCAACCTCGGGACCCTGGGGGATACGCAGTATTTT
CASNLGTLGDTQYF
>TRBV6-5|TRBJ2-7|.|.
TGTGCCAGCAGTTACGGGGTCTGGTCCTACGAGCAGTACTTC
CASSYGVWSYEQYF
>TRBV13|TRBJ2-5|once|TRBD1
TGTGCCAGCAGCTTAAGGGGACAGCAAGAGACCCAGTACTTC
CASSLRGQQETQYF
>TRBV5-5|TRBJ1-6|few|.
TGTGCCAGCAGCTTCTCGTGGGGCGATTCACCCCTCCACTTT
CASSFSWGDSPLHF
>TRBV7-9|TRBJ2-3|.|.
TGTGCCAGCAGCTTGGGGGGAATTAGCACAGATACGCAGTATTTT
CASSLGGISTDTQYF
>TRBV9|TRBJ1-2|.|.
TGTGCCAGCAGCGAGAAGGATGGCTACACCTTC
CASSEKDGYTF
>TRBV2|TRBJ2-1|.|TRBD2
TGTGCCAGCAGTGGACTAGCGGGAGTCTACAATGAGCAGTTCTTC
CASSGLAGVYNEQFF
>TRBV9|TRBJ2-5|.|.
TGTGCCAGCAGCCTTGGACTTACTCAAGAGACCCAGTACTTC
CASSLGLTQETQYF
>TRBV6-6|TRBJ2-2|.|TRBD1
TGTGCCAGCAGTTATACAGGGGGAGGGGAGCTGTTTTTT
CASSYTGGGELFF
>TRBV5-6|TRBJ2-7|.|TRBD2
TGTGCCAGCAGCTTGGGCGGGAGTATCTACGAGCAGTACTTC
CASSLGGSIYEQYF
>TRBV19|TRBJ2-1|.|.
TGTGCCAGTAGTATCCGCCGGAGCTCCTACAATGAGCAGTTCTTC
CASSIRRSSYNEQFF
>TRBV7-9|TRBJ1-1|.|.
TGTGCCAGCAGCTTAGAGAGGTGGACGAACACTGAAGCTTTCTTT
CASSLERWTNTEAFF
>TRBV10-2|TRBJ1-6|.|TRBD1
TGCGCCAGCAGATCCGGTGTCGGGGACAGCTCCTATAATTCACCCCTCCACTTT
CASRSGVGDSSYNSPLHF
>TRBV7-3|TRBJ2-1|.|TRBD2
TGTGCCAGCAGCTTGACTAGCGGGGCCCTCAATGAGCAGTTCTTC
CASSLTSGALNEQFF
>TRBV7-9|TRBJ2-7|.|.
TGTGCCAGCAGCCGAAGTGACAGGATTAGGTACTTC
CASSRSDRIRYF